These 23 T cell receptor beta chains were all obtained from the same sample, sequenced in a study of blood T cell repertoires in COVID-19. Method: immunoSEQ multiplex PCR; TCRdb's copy keeps in-frame clones and lacks some. The sample lists about 250,000 clones, about four fifths occurring once. The sequenced sample was peripheral blood. The receptors shown here come from a woman in her thirties or forties who had recovered from COVID-19.

This clone appeared a single time. V is TRBV30 and J is TRBJ2-3; tentative D call: TRBD2 (6 bases). Germline V gives CDR1 GTSNPN, CDR2 SVGIG (reference sequence). Trimming shortened V by 2 bases and J by 4 bases, and 13 bases separated the two germline ends. The CDR3 runs to 14 residues. The CDR3 is CAWSTGSGADTQYF. The CDR3 DNA follows: TGTGCCTGGAGTACCGGGTCGGGGGCAGATACGCAGTATTTT.

This chain uses TRBV9 with TRBJ1-4; TRBD1 agrees at 11 bases. With V trimmed by 3 bases and J by 8 bases, 3 bases remained unmatched. CDR1 is SGDLS, CDR2 YYNGEE, per germline. CDR3 length: 14 residues. The CDR3 protein is CASSADRGREKLFF. The CDR3 region has the DNA TGTGCCAGCAGCGCGGACAGGGGGCGGGAAAAACTGTTTTTT.

The CDR3 DNA sequence: TGCGCCAGCAGCCAAGATACCGACTCCCGGAATGAAAAACTGTTTTTT. It yields the protein CASSQDTDSRNEKLFF. This chain connects TRBV4-1 to TRBJ1-4, with unresolved D. The CDR3 has 16 residues. Germline V lookup: CDR1 MGHRA, CDR2 YSYEKL. Deletions cut 0 bases from V and 5 bases from J, with 13 bases between.

This clone was seen a handful of times. The chain couples TRBV3-1 (or the pseudogene TRBV3-2) to TRBJ1-2; 7 bases match TRBD1. The germline gives CDR1 LGHDT, CDR2 YNNKEL (reference sequence). There are 15 residues in the CDR3. V lost 5 bases, J lost 7 bases, and 13 bases stayed unmatched. DNA of the CDR3: TGTGCCAGCAGCAAATCGGACAGGAAATTTGGTGGCTACACCTTC. It is translated as CASSKSDRKFGGYTF.

The gene calls are TRBV7-2 and TRBJ2-2; TRBD2 matches 10 bases. In germline, CDR1 is SGHTA, CDR2 FQGNSA. This CDR3 region has 20 residues. Trimming cost V 0 bases and J 2 bases; bases outside gene matches: 12. The CDR3, as DNA: TGTGCCAGCAGCTTAGCCCGGAGACTAGCGGGTTTCTATAACACCGGGGAGCTGTTTTTT. Translation: CASSLARRLAGFYNTGELFF.

The J gene is TRBJ2-1, the V gene TRBV9, with 8 nucleotides matching TRBD1. Germline trimming cut 0 bases from V and 16 bases from J; bases unmatched to any gene: 12. This CDR3 spans 14 amino acids. Germline V lookup: CDR1 SGDLS, CDR2 YYNGEE. CDR3 in DNA: TGTGCCAGCAGCGTAGAGGCCGTAGGGACAGGAGAATTCTTC. This codes for CASSVEAVGTGEFF.

As to this clone: This may be a read error: a much more frequent sequence differs by one nucleotide. Other DNA sequences in the same sample also yield this CDR3. V gene TRBV7-2 combines with J gene TRBJ1-1, with a weak D call TRBD1 (5 bases). Germline-derived CDR1 and CDR2 are SGHTA and FQGNSA. The V gene lost 5 bases and the J gene lost 1 base, with 8 bases spanning the gap. This CDR3 spans 13 amino acids. The CDR3: CASSLDRNTEAFF. The CDR3 DNA reads as TGTGCCAGCAGCCTAGACAGGAACACTGAAGCTTTCTTT.

This clone was found once. The chain combines TRBV5-6 with TRBJ2-3, with D tentatively TRBD1 (6 bases). This CDR3 has 15 residues. CDR1 is SGHDT, CDR2 YYEEEE, per germline. Trimming shortened V by 4 bases and J by 2 bases, and 14 bases separated the two germline ends. CDR3 sequence reads: CASSPYGTPTDTQYF. DNA of the CDR3: TGTGCCAGCAGCCCCTATGGGACACCCACAGATACGCAGTATTTT.

The chain is built from TRBV5-1 and TRBJ2-1, with TRBD1 as a possible D gene (6 bases). The germline V gene has CDR1 SGHRS and CDR2 YFSETQ. The CDR3 loop spans 15 amino acids. Trimming shortened V by 4 bases and J by 3 bases, and 14 bases separated the two germline ends. The CDR3 bases are TGCGCCAGCAGCCTTCCGGACAGTTACTACAATGAGCAGTTCTTC. Translating it yields CASSLPDSYYNEQFF.

The V gene is TRBV18, the J gene TRBJ2-1, with TRBD2 as a possible D gene (7 bases). Germline assignment: CDR1 KGHSH and CDR2 LQKENI. The CDR3 runs 16 residues. The V and J ends lost 2 bases and 0 bases respectively, with 11 bases between them. CDR3 in amino acids: CASSPRGGSSYNEQFF. CDR3 in DNA: TGTGCCAGCTCACCAAGGGGGGGGAGCTCCTACAATGAGCAGTTCTTC.

The chain carries TRBV5-4 and TRBJ1-2; D not certain. V was clipped by 0 bases and J by 8 bases, with 11 bases between them. Germline CDR1 is SGHNT and CDR2 is YYREEE (reference sequence). The CDR3 length is 13 residues. The CDR3 sequence is CASSLGAREGYTF. The CDR3 coding sequence is TGTGCCAGCAGCTTGGGGGCCCGGGAGGGCTACACCTTC.

The chain joins TRBV20-1 to TRBJ1-1; D gene uncertain. V lost 3 bases to trimming and J lost 0 bases, with 11 bases between them. CDR1 and CDR2 from the germline V gene are DFQATT and SNEGSKA (reference sequence). This CDR3 has 14 amino acids. CDR3 protein: CSASPSRLNTEAFF. CDR3 coding DNA: TGCAGTGCTAGTCCGAGCCGCCTGAACACTGAAGCTTTCTTT.

This rearrangement joins TRBV5-4 to TRBJ1-6; D is undetermined. The CDR3 is 16 amino acids. Germline CDR1 and CDR2: SGHNT and YYREEE (reference sequence). Trimming stripped 4 bases from V and 8 bases from J, with 19 bases between. CDR3 sequence (DNA): TGTGCCAGCAGCCAACTTCAGGAAGCCGGGGATTCACCCCTCCACTTT. Amino acid sequence: CASSQLQEAGDSPLHF. Variable domain in full (rest from reference TRBV5-4 and TRBJ1-6): ETGVTQSPTHLIKTRGQQVTLRCSSQSGHNTVSWYQQALGQGPQFIFQYYREEENGRGNFPPRFSGLQFPNYSSELNVNALELDDSALYLCASSQLQEAGDSPLHFGNGTRLTVT.

The chain combines TRBV27 with TRBJ1-6, with TRBD1 matching over 9 bases. The CDR3 consists of 13 residues. The germline CDR1 and CDR2 sequences are MNHEY and SMNVEV (reference sequence). The trim removed 6 bases at V and 8 bases at J, leaving 2 bases unmatched. DNA for the CDR3: TGTGCCAGCAGGACAGGGGGGGATTCACCCCTCCACTTT. It yields the protein CASRTGGDSPLHF.

This clone was detected only a few times. Other nucleotide sequences in the sample specify the same CDR3. The chain links TRBV24-1 to TRBJ2-1; tentatively, D is TRBD2 (5 bases). The CDR3 totals 12 residues. Germline V gene lookup returns CDR1 KGHDR and CDR2 SFDVKD. V was clipped by 3 bases and J by 10 bases, with 9 bases between them. The CDR3 here is CATSDRRGEQFF. Here the CDR3 DNA reads TGTGCCACCAGTGATCGACGCGGGGAGCAGTTCTTC.

The chain carries TRBV18 and TRBJ1-1; D call uncertain. CDR1 is KGHSH and CDR2 is LQKENI in the germline V gene. V was trimmed by 0 bases and J by 11 bases, leaving 16 bases between them. The CDR3 spans 14 residues. Here the CDR3 DNA reads TGTGCCAGCTCACCACCAGGGCGGGTAGGAAATGCTTTCTTT. Amino acids: CASSPPGRVGNAFF.

This clone showed up just once. J is TRBJ1-5 and V is TRBV6-6, with D hard to call. CDR1 is MNHNY and CDR2 is SVGAGI in the germline V gene (reference sequence). There are 15 residues in the CDR3. The V and J ends lost 0 bases and 3 bases respectively, with 9 bases between them. The DNA for the CDR3 is TGTGCCAGCAGTTACTCAGGAGAAGACAATCAGCCCCAGCATTTT. Its translation: CASSYSGEDNQPQHF.

CDR3 DNA sequence: TGCAGCGTCGAACAGGATTCGCGGGGCTATGGCTACACCTTC. Its protein product is CSVEQDSRGYGYTF. The V gene is TRBV29-1, the J gene TRBJ1-2; D might be TRBD1 (5 bases). V was pared by 6 bases and J by 4 bases, with 18 bases between. The CDR3 contains 14 residues. Germline V gene lookup returns CDR1 SQVTM and CDR2 ANQGSEA.

In its sample, this clone was seen once. This rearrangement joins TRBV5-1 to TRBJ1-2, with 7 bases lining up with TRBD1. Trimming cost V 4 bases and J 8 bases; bases outside gene matches: 14. This CDR3 has 15 residues. Germline V gene lookup returns CDR1 SGHRS and CDR2 YFSETQ. CDR3 loop: CASSLLPDRKGGYTF. The CDR3 DNA follows: TGCGCCAGCAGCCTTCTACCGGACAGGAAGGGCGGCTACACCTTC.

J is TRBJ2-7 and V is TRBV25-1; no clear D gene. The CDR3 is 15 amino acids. From germline, CDR1 is MGHDK and CDR2 SYGVNS. Trimming took off 0 bases at V and 6 bases at J, with 15 bases between the two ends. The CDR3 is CASSEYFLETGEQYF. In DNA form, the CDR3 reads TGTGCCAGCAGTGAATATTTCCTAGAAACCGGCGAGCAGTACTTC.

The CDR3 sequence: CASVMGPYEQYF. Here the CDR3 DNA reads TGTGCCAGCGTTATGGGCCCCTACGAGCAGTACTTC. The J gene is TRBJ2-7, the V gene TRBV7-9, with unresolved D. There are 12 residues in the CDR3. Germline V gives CDR1 SEHNR, CDR2 FQNEAQ (reference sequence). The V end was cut by 8 bases, the J end by 2 bases, with 10 bases between.

The V and J genes are TRBV2 and TRBJ2-7; D perhaps matches TRBD1 (6 bases). Trimming removed 6 bases from V and 0 bases from J, with 12 bases in between. The CDR3 sequence is 14 residues long. CDR1 and CDR2 from the germline V gene are SNHLY and FYNNEI. CDR3 nucleotides: TGTGCCAGCAGGGGGGACACCGGCTCCTACGAGCAGTACTTC. Protein: CASRGDTGSYEQYF.

The chain combines TRBV5-1 with TRBJ2-1; TRBD2 might be the D (5 bases). The V end was cut by 0 bases, the J end by 15 bases, with 16 bases between. Germline CDR1 SGHRS, CDR2 YFSETQ. CDR3 size: 13 residues. The CDR3 nucleotides read TGCGCCAGCAGCTTGGGCCCAGACCGAGCGGTGTTCTTC. Translated: CASSLGPDRAVFF.